The rows below give T cell receptor beta chains drawn from one sample of a study of cytomegalovirus exposure and HLA in healthy donors. Generated by immunoSEQ multiplex PCR, the TCRdb table keeps only in-frame clones and is missing some. The sample yields around 150,000 clones, roughly 76% seen once. The sequenced sample was PBMCs. Every receptor here comes from a human donor in good health. The CDR3 runs from the conserved cysteine through the conserved F or W. The D gene is left open where the match is weak. Only part of the rows carry a size: once, few, many, or a class if the clone is expanded.

>15|TRBJ1-3|TRBV5-1|.|.
TGCGCCAGCAGCCAAGGGAGCGACGGTGGAAACACCATATATTTT
CASSQGSDGGNTIYF
>14|TRBJ2-7|TRBV7-2|TRBD1|once
TGTGCCAGCAGCTCAGACAGGGATTCCTACGAGCAGTACTTC
CASSSDRDSYEQYF
>15|TRBJ1-6|TRBV7-9|TRBD1|.
TGTGCCAGCAGGCCGGGACAGGAGAAAAATTCACCCCTCCACTTT
CASRPGQEKNSPLHF
>15|TRBJ1-4|TRBV7-2|.|.
TGTGCCAGCGCACGTCAGGGGTCCTTTAATGAAAAACTGTTTTTT
CASARQGSFNEKLFF
>14|TRBJ2-3|TRBV29-1|TRBD2|.
TGCAGCGCCGCCGGGGGGGAGACAGCAGATACGCAGTATTTT
CSAAGGETADTQYF
>15|TRBJ2-5|TRBV16|TRBD2|few
TGTGCCAGCAGCCCCGGGCTAGCGGGCCAAGAGACCCAGTACTTC
CASSPGLAGQETQYF
>13|TRBJ2-7|TRBV5-4|.|few
TGTGCCAGCAGCTTGGGTGACATTCAAGAGCAGTACTTC
CASSLGDIQEQYF
>14|TRBJ1-1|TRBV21-1|.|.
TGTGCCAGCAGCTACCCGACAGGGGACGGAAGGGCTTTCTTT
CASSYPTGDGRAFF
>15|TRBJ2-3|TRBV19|TRBD2|.
TGTGCCAGCACCATAGCGGGGATTCAGGGAGATACGCAGTATTTT
CASTIAGIQGDTQYF
>14|TRBJ1-2|TRBV11-2|TRBD1|.
TGTGCCAGCAGCTTAGGGACAGGCCTCTTTGGCTACACCTTC
CASSLGTGLFGYTF
>17|TRBJ1-6|TRBV5-6|TRBD1|.
TGTGCCAGCAGCATGGGACAGGGCCGAGACTATAATTCACCCCTCCACTTT
CASSMGQGRDYNSPLHF
>13|TRBJ2-3|TRBV21-1|.|.
TGTGCCAGCGTATGGGAGGCCACAGATACGCAGTATTTT
CASVWEATDTQYF
>15|TRBJ2-1|TRBV4-3|.|once
TGCGCCAGCAGCAAACGACCCGATGGCGGGGACGAGCAGTTCTTC
CASSKRPDGGDEQFF
>15|TRBJ2-3|TRBV10-3|TRBD2|.
TGTGCCATCAGTGTACTAGCGGGGGGCACAGATACGCAGTATTTT
CAISVLAGGTDTQYF